The 5 T cell receptor beta chains below all came from one sample that was sequenced in a study of cytomegalovirus exposure and HLA in healthy donors. PCR amplification relied on 60 Vbeta primers (plus 13 Jbeta primers). Clones were sequenced by immunoSEQ multiplex PCR, and TCRdb holds only the in-frame ones, with some missing. The sample lists tens of thousands of clones; less than 80% were seen once. Sequenced input: PBMCs. The receptors here all came from a man in his thirties or forties in good health and CMV-seronegative.

The chain employs TRBV5-8 and TRBJ2-2; TRBD2 might be the D (6 bases). Germline loops: CDR1 SGHTS, CDR2 YDEGEE. The CDR3 extends over 14 amino acids. The V gene lost 10 bases and the J gene lost 4 bases, with 17 bases spanning the gap. As DNA, the CDR3 is TGTGCCTGTTTTGTGGGGGGAATCACCGGGGAGCTGTTTTTT. Protein: CACFVGGITGELFF.

J is TRBJ1-5 and V is TRBV27; D is ambiguous. V was shortened by 6 bases and J by 0 bases, with 12 bases between the two germline ends. Germline loops: CDR1 MNHEY, CDR2 SMNVEV (reference sequence). This CDR3 has 15 residues. CDR3 DNA sequence: TGTGCCAGCAGACGACATCTCGATAGCAATCAGCCCCAGCATTTT. It is translated as CASRRHLDSNQPQHF.

This chain connects TRBV5-1 to TRBJ2-7; weak D call: TRBD1 (5 bases). The germline V and J ends were trimmed by 3 bases and 3 bases, with 13 bases remaining between them. The CDR3 covers 14 residues. In germline, CDR1 is SGHRS, CDR2 YFSETQ. As DNA, the CDR3 is TGCGCCAGCAGCTGGAAGGGGAACTTCTACGAGCAGTACTTC. Its protein product is CASSWKGNFYEQYF.

The chain has TRBV7-3 and TRBJ2-2; D may be TRBD2 (6 bases). Germline V gives CDR1 SGHTA, CDR2 FQGTGA. This CDR3 comprises 15 residues. With 5 bases removed from V and 4 bases from J, the gap between germline ends came to 14 bases. The DNA for the CDR3 is TGTGCCAGCAGCGGACTAAGTTCGGTCACCGGGGAGCTGTTTTTT. Residues: CASSGLSSVTGELFF.

This clone was seen only a few times. CDR3 DNA: TGTGCCAGCAGCTTATTGGGGCCCTCTAATGAAAAACTGTTTTTT. Protein product: CASSLLGPSNEKLFF. The rearrangement joins TRBV7-9 to TRBJ1-4, with D perhaps matching TRBD1 (5 bases). Germline V gene lookup returns CDR1 SEHNR and CDR2 FQNEAQ (reference sequence). Deletions cut 2 bases from V and 3 bases from J, with 10 bases between. The CDR3 is 15 residues long. Full variable domain (remainder filled in from reference TRBV7-9 and TRBJ1-4): DTGVSQNPRHKITKRGQNVTFRCDPISEHNRLYWYRQTLGQGPEFLTYFQNEAQLEKSRLLSDRFSAERPKGSFSTLEIQRTEQGDSAMYLCASSLLGPSNEKLFFGSGTQLSVL.